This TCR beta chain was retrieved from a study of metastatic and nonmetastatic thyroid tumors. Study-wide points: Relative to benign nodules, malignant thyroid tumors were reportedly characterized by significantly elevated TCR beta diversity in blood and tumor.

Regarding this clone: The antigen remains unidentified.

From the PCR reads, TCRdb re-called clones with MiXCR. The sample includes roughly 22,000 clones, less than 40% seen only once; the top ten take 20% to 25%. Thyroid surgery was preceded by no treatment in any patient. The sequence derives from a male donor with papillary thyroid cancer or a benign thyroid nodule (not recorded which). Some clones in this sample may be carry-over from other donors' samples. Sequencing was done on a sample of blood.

The CDR3 DNA reads as TGTGCCAGCGGGGCTTACGGGGCGAACACCGGGGAGCTGTTTTTT. Residues: CASGAYGANTGELFF. V is TRBV6-1 and J is TRBJ2-2; D is perhaps TRBD1 or TRBD2 (5 bases each). Germline V lookup: CDR1 MNHNS, CDR2 SASEGT. CDR3 size: 15 residues. V lost 8 bases to trimming and J lost 0 bases, with 13 bases between them.